This is a list of T cell receptor beta chains from one sample in a study of T cells in localized non-small cell lung cancer. Generated by immunoSEQ multiplex PCR, the TCRdb table keeps only in-frame clones and is missing some. The sample shows roughly 70,000 clones, less than 90% of them seen only once. The input for sequencing was peripheral blood, taken before any cancer treatment. These TCRs come from a male donor aged 60 or over with stage III squamous cell lung carcinoma. Both conserved end residues are part of each CDR3. Each record gives: J gene, clone size, V gene, D gene, CDR3 DNA, CDR3 protein. The D gene is left open where the match is weak. The size field is filled for only some rows; it gives once, few, many or a size class.

>TRBJ2-3|NA|TRBV6-4|NA
TGTGCCAGCAGAAAAGAGGACCGAATCACAGATACGCAGTATTTT
CASRKEDRITDTQYF
>TRBJ2-1|NA|TRBV4-1|TRBD2
TGCGCCAGCAGCCAAGCGCTAGCGGGGGCAAATGAGCAGTTCTTC
CASSQALAGANEQFF
>TRBJ2-3|NA|TRBV29-1|TRBD1
TGCAGCGTTTGCAAACTGGGACAGCCAGATACGCAGTATTTT
CSVCKLGQPDTQYF
>TRBJ1-6|NA|TRBV7-3|NA
TGTGCCAGCAGCTTATACGGGGGGAATTCACCCCTCCACTTT
CASSLYGGNSPLHF
>TRBJ1-1|NA|TRBV5-4|NA
TGTGCCAGCAGCTTGCCAGGGTACACTGAAGCTTTCTTT
CASSLPGYTEAFF
>TRBJ1-5|NA|TRBV19|NA
TGTGCCAGTAGTAGTGGGAGAAATAGCAATCAGCCCCAGCATTTT
CASSSGRNSNQPQHF
>TRBJ2-7|NA|TRBV7-9|NA
TGTGCCAGCAGCCTCATAAATAGAATGAGGGGTGGCCACGAGCAGTACTTC
CASSLINRMRGGHEQYF
>TRBJ2-1|NA|TRBV7-2|NA
TGTGCCAGCAGCCCACAGGGGGGGATGTCCTACAATGAGCAGTTCTTC
CASSPQGGMSYNEQFF
>TRBJ1-1|few|TRBV18|NA
TGTGCCAGCTCACCACCGATGGGGAACACTGAAGCTTTCTTT
CASSPPMGNTEAFF
>TRBJ1-2|NA|TRBV9|NA
TGTGCCAGCAGCGCATGGCGGACCTATGGCTACACCTTC
CASSAWRTYGYTF